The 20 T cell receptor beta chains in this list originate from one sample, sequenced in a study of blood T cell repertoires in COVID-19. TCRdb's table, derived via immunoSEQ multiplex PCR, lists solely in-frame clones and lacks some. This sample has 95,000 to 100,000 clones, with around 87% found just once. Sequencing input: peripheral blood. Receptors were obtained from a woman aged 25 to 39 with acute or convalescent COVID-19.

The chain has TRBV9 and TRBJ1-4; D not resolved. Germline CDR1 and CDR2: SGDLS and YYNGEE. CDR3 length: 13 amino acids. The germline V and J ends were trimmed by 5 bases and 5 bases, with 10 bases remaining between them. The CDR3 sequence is CASSRGGNEKLFF. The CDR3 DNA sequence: TGTGCCAGCAGTAGAGGCGGGAATGAAAAACTGTTTTTT.

The CDR3 bases are TGTGCCAGCAGTCAAGGACAGGGCCATAGCAATCAGCCCCAGCATTTT. Translation gives CASSQGQGHSNQPQHF. The V and J genes are TRBV6-1 and TRBJ1-5; TRBD1 agrees at 8 bases. The J segment lost 0 bases and the V segment lost 5 bases, leaving 6 bases of the junction unmatched. The V gene's germline CDR1 is MNHNS and CDR2 SASEGT. The CDR3 is 16 amino acids.

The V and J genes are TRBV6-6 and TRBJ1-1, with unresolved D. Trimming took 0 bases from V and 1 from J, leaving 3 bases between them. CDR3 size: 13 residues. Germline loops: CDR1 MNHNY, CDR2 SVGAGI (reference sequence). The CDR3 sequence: CASSYSRNTEAFF. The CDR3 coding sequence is TGTGCCAGCAGTTACTCGAGGAACACTGAAGCTTTCTTT.

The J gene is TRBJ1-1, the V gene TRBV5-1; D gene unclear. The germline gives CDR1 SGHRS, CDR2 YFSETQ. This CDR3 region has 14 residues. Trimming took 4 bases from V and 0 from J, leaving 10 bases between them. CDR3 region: CASSLGLLNTEAFF. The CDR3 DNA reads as TGCGCCAGCAGCCTCGGACTGCTGAACACTGAAGCTTTCTTT.

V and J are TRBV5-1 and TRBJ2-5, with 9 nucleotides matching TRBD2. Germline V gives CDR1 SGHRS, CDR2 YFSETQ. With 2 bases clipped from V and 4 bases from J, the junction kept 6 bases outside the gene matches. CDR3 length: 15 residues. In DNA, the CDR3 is TGCGCCAGCAGCTTAAGCGGGGGGTATGGAGAGACCCAGTACTTC. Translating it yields CASSLSGGYGETQYF.

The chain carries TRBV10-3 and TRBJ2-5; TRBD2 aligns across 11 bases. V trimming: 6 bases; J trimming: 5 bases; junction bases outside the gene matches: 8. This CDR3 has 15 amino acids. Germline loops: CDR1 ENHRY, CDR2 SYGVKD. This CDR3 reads CAIRPGTSGPETQYF. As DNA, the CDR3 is TGTGCCATCAGACCCGGGACTAGCGGACCCGAGACCCAGTACTTC.

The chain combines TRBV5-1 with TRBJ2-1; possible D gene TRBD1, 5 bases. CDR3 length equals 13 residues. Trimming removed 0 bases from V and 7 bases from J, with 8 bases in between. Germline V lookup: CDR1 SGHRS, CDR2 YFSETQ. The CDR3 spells CASSLARANEQFF. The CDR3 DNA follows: TGCGCCAGCAGCTTGGCCAGGGCTAATGAGCAGTTCTTC.

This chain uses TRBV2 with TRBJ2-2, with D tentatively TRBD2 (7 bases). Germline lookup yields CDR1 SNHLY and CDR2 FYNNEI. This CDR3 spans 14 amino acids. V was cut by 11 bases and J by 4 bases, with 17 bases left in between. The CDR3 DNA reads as TGTGCCGGACGGGGGGCCCGGGGCACCGGGGAGCTGTTTTTT. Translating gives CAGRGARGTGELFF.

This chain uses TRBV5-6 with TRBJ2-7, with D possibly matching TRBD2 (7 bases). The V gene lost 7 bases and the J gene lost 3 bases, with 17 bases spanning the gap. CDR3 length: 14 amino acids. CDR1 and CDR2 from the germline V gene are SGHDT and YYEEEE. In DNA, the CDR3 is TGTGCCAGCGGATTAGGGGGAGGGTACTACGAGCAGTACTTC. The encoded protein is CASGLGGGYYEQYF. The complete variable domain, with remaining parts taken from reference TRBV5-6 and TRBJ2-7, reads DAGVTQSPTHLIKTRGQQVTLRCSPKSGHDTVSWYQQALGQGPQFIFQYYEEEERQRGNFPDRFSGHQFPNYSSELNVNALLLGDSALYLCASGLGGGYYEQYFGPGTRLTVT.

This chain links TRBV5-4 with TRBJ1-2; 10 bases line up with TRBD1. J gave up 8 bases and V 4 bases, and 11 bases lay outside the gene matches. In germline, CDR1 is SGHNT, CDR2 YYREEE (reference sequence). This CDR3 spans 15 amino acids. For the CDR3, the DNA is TGTGCCAGCAGCACCCCGGGACAGGGGATCCACGGCTACACCTTC. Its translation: CASSTPGQGIHGYTF.

CDR3 sequence: CASAQAGGYEQYF. Here the CDR3 DNA reads TGCGCCAGCGCCCAAGCCGGGGGCTACGAGCAGTACTTC. This rearrangement joins TRBV5-1 to TRBJ2-7; D is possibly TRBD2 (6 bases). There are 13 residues in the CDR3. V shed 7 bases and J shed 3 bases, with 14 bases lying between them. Germline V gene lookup returns CDR1 SGHRS and CDR2 YFSETQ.

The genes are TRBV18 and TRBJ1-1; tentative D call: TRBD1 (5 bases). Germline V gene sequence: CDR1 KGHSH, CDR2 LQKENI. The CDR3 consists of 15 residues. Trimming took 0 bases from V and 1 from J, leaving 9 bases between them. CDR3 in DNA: TGTGCCAGCTCACCACCTGGCAGGGCGAACACTGAAGCTTTCTTT. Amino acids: CASSPPGRANTEAFF.

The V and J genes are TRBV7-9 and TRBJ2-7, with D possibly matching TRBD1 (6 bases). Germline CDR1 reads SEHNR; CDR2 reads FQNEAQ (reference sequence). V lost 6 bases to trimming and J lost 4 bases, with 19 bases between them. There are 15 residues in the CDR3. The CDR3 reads CASSHITTGLYEQYF. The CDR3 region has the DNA TGTGCCAGCAGTCATATTACGACAGGTTTGTACGAGCAGTACTTC.

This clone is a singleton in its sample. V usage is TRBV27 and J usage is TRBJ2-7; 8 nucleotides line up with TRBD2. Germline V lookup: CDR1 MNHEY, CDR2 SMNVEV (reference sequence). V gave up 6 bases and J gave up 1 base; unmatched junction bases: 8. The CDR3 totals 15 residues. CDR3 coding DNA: TGTGCCAGCAGAACCCACGGCGGGGGGTCCTACGAGCAGTACTTC. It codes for CASRTHGGGSYEQYF.

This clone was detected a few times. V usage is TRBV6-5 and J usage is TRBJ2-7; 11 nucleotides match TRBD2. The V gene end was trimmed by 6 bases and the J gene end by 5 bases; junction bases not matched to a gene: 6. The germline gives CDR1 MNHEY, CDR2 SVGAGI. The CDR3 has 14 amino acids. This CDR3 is CASRALAGVNEQYF. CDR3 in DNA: TGTGCCAGCAGGGCACTAGCGGGGGTTAACGAGCAGTACTTC.

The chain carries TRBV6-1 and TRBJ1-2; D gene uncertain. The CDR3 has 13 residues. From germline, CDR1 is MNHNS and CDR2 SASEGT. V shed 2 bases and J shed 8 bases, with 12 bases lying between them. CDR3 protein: CASSELLLSGYTF. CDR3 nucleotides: TGTGCCAGCAGTGAACTCTTATTAAGCGGCTACACCTTC.

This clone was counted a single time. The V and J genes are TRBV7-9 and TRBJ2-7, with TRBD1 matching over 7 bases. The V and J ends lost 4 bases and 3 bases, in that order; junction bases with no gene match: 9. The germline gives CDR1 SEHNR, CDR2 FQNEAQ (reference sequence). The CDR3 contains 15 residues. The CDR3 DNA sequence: TGTGCCAGCAGCTCTACAGGGGAATTAGACTACGAGCAGTACTTC. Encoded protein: CASSSTGELDYEQYF.

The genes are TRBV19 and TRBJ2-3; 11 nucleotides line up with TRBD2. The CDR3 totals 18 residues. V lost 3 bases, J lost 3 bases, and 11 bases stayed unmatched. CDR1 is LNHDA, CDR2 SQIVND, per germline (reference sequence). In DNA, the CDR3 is TGTGCCAGTAGTATGGAGGGAATAGCGGGGGGGCGGACAGATACGCAGTATTTT. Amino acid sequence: CASSMEGIAGGRTDTQYF.

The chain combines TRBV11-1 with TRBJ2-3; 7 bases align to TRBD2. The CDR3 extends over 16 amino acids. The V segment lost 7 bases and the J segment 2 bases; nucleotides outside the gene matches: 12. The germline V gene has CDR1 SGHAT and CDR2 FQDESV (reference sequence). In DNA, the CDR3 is TGTGCCAGCATCCCGGGCCCTAGCGGCCACACAGATACGCAGTATTTT. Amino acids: CASIPGPSGHTDTQYF.

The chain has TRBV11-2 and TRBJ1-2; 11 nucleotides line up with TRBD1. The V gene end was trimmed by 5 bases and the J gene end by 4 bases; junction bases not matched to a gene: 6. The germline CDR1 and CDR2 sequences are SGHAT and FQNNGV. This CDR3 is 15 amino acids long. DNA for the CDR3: TGTGCCAGCAGCAAGGAGGACAGGGGGCCCTATGGCTACACCTTC. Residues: CASSKEDRGPYGYTF.